Listed here are 23 T cell receptor beta chains from one sample, sequenced in a study of T cells expressing NK-cell markers. TCRdb re-called the 5' RACE reads and gives one entry per CDR3 protein, without DNA. The sample has roughly 430,000 distinct CDR3 sequences. Sequencing was done on a sample of blood T cells: a sorted CD56 or NKG2C T cell subset, CD4+ or CD8+ T cells, or bulk PBMC T cells (not recorded which). The receptors shown here come from a woman between 18 and 69 years old in good health.

The CDR3 reads CASSSVGFPYEQYF. The chain combines TRBV28 with TRBJ2-7. The CDR3 loop spans 14 amino acids. Germline V gene lookup returns CDR1 MDHEN and CDR2 SYDVKM. Drawing the rest from reference TRBV28 and TRBJ2-7, the complete variable domain is DVKVTQSSRYLVKRTGEKVFLECVQDMDHENMFWYRQDPGLGLRLIYFSYDVKMKEKGDIPEGYSVSREKKERFSLILESASTNQTSMYLCASSSVGFPYEQYFGPGTRLTVT.

The chain recombines TRBV25-1 with TRBJ2-2; TCRdb outputs TRBD2, but without DNA this stays unchecked. This CDR3 is built from 16 residues. CDR1 is MGHDK and CDR2 is SYGVNS in the germline V gene. CDR3 in amino acids: CASGPRLAGEAGELFF.

The chain's CDR3 is CASRLTGGDGYTF. The chain uses TRBV6-1 and TRBJ1-2; checking the TCRdb D call of TRBD1 is not possible without DNA. The CDR3 contains 13 residues. CDR1 and CDR2 (germline): MNHNS, SASEGT.

The V gene is TRBV6-2 or TRBV6-3, the J gene TRBJ2-5. The germline V gene encodes CDR1 MNHEY and CDR2 SVGEGT. The CDR3 is 11 residues long. This CDR3 reads CASSTTETQYF.

This chain joins TRBV19 and TRBJ1-1. The CDR3 loop spans 14 amino acids. Germline V CDR1 and CDR2: LNHDA, SQIVND (reference sequence). CDR3 sequence: CASSRQILETEAFF.

This rearrangement joins TRBV7-2 to TRBJ1-5. CDR3 length: 14 residues. Germline V gives CDR1 SGHTA, CDR2 FQGNSA. The CDR3 spells CASSLDRGGQPQHF.

V is TRBV12-3 or TRBV12-4 and J is TRBJ1-1; TCRdb designates TRBD1, a call that cannot be tested without DNA. This CDR3 spans 15 amino acids. The CDR3 here is CASSSQGQMNTEAFF.

The J gene is TRBJ2-3, the V gene TRBV7-9; the D call of TRBD2 rests on TCRdb alone, since no DNA is present to check it. Per the germline V gene, CDR1 is SEHNR and CDR2 is FQNEAQ (reference sequence). There are 16 residues in the CDR3. The CDR3: CASSLGPSGGTDTQYF.

This sequence joins TRBV2 and TRBJ2-4; TCRdb reports TRBD1, a call that lacks DNA to check it against. Germline CDR1 and CDR2: SNHLY and FYNNEI. This CDR3 has 14 amino acids. CDR3 sequence reads: CASKLLGGRGIQYF.

V and J are TRBV11-2 and TRBJ2-2; with no DNA, the TCRdb D assignment of TRBD1 cannot be verified. Germline assignment: CDR1 SGHAT and CDR2 FQNNGV. This CDR3 has 16 residues. This CDR3 reads CASSLVGGGGHGELFF.

The rearrangement uses TRBV12-3 or TRBV12-4 and TRBJ2-2; absent DNA, TCRdb's TRBD2 call cannot be checked. This CDR3 is built from 15 residues. The CDR3 region is CASSLVAVNTGELFF.

The chain employs TRBV10-3 and TRBJ1-5. CDR3 length equals 13 residues. Germline CDR1 reads ENHRY; CDR2 reads SYGVKD. This CDR3 is CAISDGNDQPQHF.

The chain has TRBV6-5 and TRBJ2-6; TCRdb lists TRBD2, though no DNA is available to test this call. The CDR3 totals 17 residues. Germline CDR1 and CDR2: MNHEY and SVGAGI. Here the CDR3 reads CASSYEGGGWGANVLTF.

The J gene is TRBJ2-5, the V gene TRBV20-1; TCRdb's assignment of TRBD2 cannot be checked, as there is no DNA. The CDR3 sequence is 16 residues long. Germline values: CDR1 DFQATT, CDR2 SNEGSKA (reference sequence). The CDR3 region is CSARDWSGGDLETQYF.

The chain carries TRBV7-9 and TRBJ2-1; TCRdb returns TRBD1, unconfirmable since there is no DNA. Germline V lookup: CDR1 SEHNR, CDR2 FQNEAQ (reference sequence). The CDR3 covers 15 residues. CDR3 region: CASSLTWGNTNEQFF.

The chain employs TRBV20-1 and TRBJ2-7; TCRdb proposes TRBD1, but this gene call is untestable without DNA. Germline V gives CDR1 DFQATT, CDR2 SNEGSKA (reference sequence). The CDR3 sequence is 13 residues long. Here the CDR3 reads CSAPGQSLGEQYF.

This chain uses TRBV5-1 with TRBJ2-6. This CDR3 has 16 residues. The germline CDR1 and CDR2 sequences are SGHRS and YFSETQ. This chain's CDR3 is CASSADPRSGANVLTF. Full variable domain (outside the CDR3, taken from reference TRBV5-1 and TRBJ2-6): KAGVTQTPRYLIKTRGQQVTLSCSPISGHRSVSWYQQTPGQGLQFLFEYFSETQRNKGNFPGRFSGRQFSNSRSEMNVSTLELGDSALYLCASSADPRSGANVLTFGAGSRLTVL.

The J gene is TRBJ2-2, the V gene TRBV29-1; the D call of TRBD2 rests on TCRdb alone, since no DNA is present to check it. Looked up from germline, CDR1 is SQVTM and CDR2 is ANQGSEA. The CDR3 runs to 16 residues. CDR3 in amino acids: CSVGYSGGHNTGELFF.

The chain links TRBV7-2 to TRBJ2-1; the TCRdb call, TRBD1, lacks DNA for checking. Germline V lookup: CDR1 SGHTA, CDR2 FQGNSA. The CDR3 spans 13 residues. The CDR3 spells CASSSGTGWGGIF.

The chain is built from TRBV5-1 and TRBJ2-2; TCRdb outputs TRBD2, but without DNA this stays unchecked. This CDR3 is built from 17 residues. In germline, CDR1 is SGHRS, CDR2 YFSETQ. The CDR3: CASSYYSGASNTGELFF.

This chain connects TRBV24-1 to TRBJ2-5; TCRdb selects TRBD1, and the lack of DNA leaves this call unchecked. From germline, CDR1 is KGHDR and CDR2 SFDVKD. The CDR3 runs 16 residues. CDR3 residues: CATSGYRGLRQETQYF.

The chain recombines TRBV7-9 with TRBJ1-1. The germline gives CDR1 SEHNR, CDR2 FQNEAQ (reference sequence). The CDR3 is 11 amino acids. The CDR3 sequence: CASSLVETAFF.

This rearrangement joins TRBV3-1 to TRBJ2-1; TCRdb proposes TRBD2, but this gene call is untestable without DNA. Germline assignment: CDR1 LGHDT and CDR2 YNNKEL (reference sequence). The CDR3 runs to 16 residues. The CDR3 sequence: CASSQAQTRSGNEQFF.